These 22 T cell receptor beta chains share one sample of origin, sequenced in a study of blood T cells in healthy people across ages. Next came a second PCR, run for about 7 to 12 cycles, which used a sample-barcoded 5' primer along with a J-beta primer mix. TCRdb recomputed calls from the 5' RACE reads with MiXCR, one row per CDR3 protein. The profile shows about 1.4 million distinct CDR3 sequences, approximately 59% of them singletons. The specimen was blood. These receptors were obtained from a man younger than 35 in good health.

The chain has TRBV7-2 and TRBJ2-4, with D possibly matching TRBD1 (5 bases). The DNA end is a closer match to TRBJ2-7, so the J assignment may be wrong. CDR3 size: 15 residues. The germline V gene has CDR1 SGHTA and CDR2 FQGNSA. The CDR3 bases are TGTGCCAGCAGCTTAGTGGCGACAGCGCTGGGCGAGCAGTACTTC. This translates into CASSLVATALGEQYF.

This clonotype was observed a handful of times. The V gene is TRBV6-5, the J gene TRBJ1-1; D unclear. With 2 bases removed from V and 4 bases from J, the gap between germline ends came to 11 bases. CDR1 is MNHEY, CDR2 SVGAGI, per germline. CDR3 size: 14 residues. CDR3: CASSYRGSGTEAFF. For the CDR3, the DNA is TGTGCCAGCAGTTACCGCGGGTCGGGCACTGAAGCTTTCTTT.

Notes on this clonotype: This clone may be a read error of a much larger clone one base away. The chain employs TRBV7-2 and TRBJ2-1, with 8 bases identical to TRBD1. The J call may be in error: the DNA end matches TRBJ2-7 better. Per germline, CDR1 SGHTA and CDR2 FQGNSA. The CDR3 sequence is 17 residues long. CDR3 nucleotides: TGTGCCAGCAGTCTATCCGTAGGGACAGGCTCCTACAATGAGCAGTACTTC. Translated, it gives CASSLSVGTGSYNEQYF.

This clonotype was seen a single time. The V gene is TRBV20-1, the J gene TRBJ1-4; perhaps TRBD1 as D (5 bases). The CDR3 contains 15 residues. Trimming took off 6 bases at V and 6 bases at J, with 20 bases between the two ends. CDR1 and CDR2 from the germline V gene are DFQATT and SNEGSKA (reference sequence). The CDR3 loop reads CSAPLDSAMDEKLFF. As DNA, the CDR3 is TGCAGTGCCCCTTTAGACAGTGCGATGGATGAAAAACTGTTTTTT.

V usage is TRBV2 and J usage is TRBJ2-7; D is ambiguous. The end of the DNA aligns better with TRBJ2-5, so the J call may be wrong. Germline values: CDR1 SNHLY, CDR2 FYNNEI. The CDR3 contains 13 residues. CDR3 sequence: CASSTLFMETQYF. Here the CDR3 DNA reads TGTGCCAGCAGTACACTTTTTATGGAGACCCAGTACTTC.

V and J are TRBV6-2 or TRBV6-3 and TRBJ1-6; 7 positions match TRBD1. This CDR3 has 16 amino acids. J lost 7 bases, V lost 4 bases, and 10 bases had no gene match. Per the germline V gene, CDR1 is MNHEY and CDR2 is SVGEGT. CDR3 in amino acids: CASSSLSRGSNSPLHF. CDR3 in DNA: TGTGCCAGCAGTTCACTGAGCAGGGGGTCCAATTCACCCCTCCACTTT.

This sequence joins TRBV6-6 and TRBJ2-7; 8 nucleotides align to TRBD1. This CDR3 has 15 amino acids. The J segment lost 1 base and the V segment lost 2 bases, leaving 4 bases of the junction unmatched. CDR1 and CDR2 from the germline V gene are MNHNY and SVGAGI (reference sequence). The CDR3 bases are TGTGCCAGCAGTTACACCAGACAGGGGTCCTACGAGCAGTACTTC. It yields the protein CASSYTRQGSYEQYF.

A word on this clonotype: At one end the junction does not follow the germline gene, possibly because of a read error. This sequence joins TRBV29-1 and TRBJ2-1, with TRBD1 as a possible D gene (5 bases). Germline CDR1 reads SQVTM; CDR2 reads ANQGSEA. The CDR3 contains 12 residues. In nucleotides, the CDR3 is TGCAGCGTCTCGACAGTCCACAATGAGCGGTTCTTC. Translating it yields CSVSTVHNERFF.

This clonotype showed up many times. DNA for the CDR3: TGTGCCAGCAGCCTTGGGGGGCGCTACGAGCAGTACTTC. The encoded protein is CASSLGGRYEQYF. This chain uses TRBV7-2 with TRBJ2-7; D possibly uses TRBD1 or TRBD2 (6 bases each). Trimming removed 5 bases at V and 3 bases at J, with 11 bases between. The germline V gene has CDR1 SGHTA and CDR2 FQGNSA. The CDR3 spans 13 residues.

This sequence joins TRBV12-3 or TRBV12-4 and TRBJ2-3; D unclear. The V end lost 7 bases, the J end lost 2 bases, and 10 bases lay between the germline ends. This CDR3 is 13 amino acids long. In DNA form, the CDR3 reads TGTGCCAGCAATCCCACCATCACAGATACGCAGTATTTT. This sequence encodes CASNPTITDTQYF.

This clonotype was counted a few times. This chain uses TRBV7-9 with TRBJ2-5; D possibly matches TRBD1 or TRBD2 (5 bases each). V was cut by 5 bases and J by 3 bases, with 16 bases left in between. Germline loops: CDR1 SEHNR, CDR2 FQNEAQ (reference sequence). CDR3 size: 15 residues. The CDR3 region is CASSHWDARKETQYF. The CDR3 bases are TGTGCCAGCAGCCATTGGGACGCTAGAAAAGAGACCCAGTACTTC.

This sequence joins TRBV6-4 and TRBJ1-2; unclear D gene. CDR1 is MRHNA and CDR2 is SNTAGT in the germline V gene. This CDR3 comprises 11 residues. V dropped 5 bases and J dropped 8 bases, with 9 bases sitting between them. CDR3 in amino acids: CASSPLGGYTF. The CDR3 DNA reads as TGTGCCAGCAGTCCTCTAGGGGGCTACACCTTC.

The CDR3 nucleotides read TGTGCCAGCAGCCAAGACATTAGTGGTAGTGAGCAGTACTTC. This gives the protein CASSQDISGSEQYF. The chain couples TRBV3-1 to TRBJ2-7; unclear D gene. The V gene's germline CDR1 is LGHDT and CDR2 YNNKEL (reference sequence). Trimming took 0 bases from V and 7 from J, leaving 13 bases between them. The CDR3 sequence is 14 residues long.

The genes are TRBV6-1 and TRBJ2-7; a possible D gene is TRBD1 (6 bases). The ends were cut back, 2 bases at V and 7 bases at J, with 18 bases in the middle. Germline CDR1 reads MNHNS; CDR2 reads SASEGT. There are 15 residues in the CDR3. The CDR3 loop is CASSEIALDSREQYF. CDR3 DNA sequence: TGTGCCAGCAGTGAAATCGCGCTGGACAGCAGGGAGCAGTACTTC.

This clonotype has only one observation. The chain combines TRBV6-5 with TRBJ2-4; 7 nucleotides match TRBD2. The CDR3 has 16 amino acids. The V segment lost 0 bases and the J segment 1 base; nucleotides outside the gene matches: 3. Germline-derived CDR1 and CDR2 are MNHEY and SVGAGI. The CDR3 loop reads CASSYSPAGAKNIQYF. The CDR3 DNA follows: TGTGCCAGCAGTTACTCCCCAGCGGGGGCCAAAAACATTCAGTACTTC.

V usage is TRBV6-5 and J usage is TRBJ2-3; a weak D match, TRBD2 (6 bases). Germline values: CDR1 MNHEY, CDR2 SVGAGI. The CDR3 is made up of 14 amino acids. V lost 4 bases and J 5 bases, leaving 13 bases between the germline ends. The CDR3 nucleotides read TGTGCCAGCAGTTCTGGGGGGTTGGTAGATACGCAGTATTTT. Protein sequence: CASSSGGLVDTQYF.

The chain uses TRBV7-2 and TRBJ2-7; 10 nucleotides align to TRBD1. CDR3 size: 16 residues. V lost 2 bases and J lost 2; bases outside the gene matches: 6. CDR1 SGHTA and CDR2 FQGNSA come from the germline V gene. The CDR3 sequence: CASSLLGTGVPYEQYF. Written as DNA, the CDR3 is TGTGCCAGCAGCTTATTAGGGACAGGGGTGCCCTACGAGCAGTACTTC.

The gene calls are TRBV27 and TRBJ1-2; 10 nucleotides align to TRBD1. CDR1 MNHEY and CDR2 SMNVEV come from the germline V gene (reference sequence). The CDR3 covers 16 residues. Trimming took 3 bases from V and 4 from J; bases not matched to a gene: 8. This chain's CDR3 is CASSFDRGRTLYGYTF. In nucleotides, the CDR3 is TGTGCCAGCAGTTTTGACAGGGGGCGAACCCTCTATGGCTACACCTTC.

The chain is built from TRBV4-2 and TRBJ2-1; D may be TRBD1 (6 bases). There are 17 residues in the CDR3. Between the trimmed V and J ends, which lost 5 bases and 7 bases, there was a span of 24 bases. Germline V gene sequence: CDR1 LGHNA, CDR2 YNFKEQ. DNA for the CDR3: TGTGCCAGCAGCGCTTACTCCGGGACAAAAATGGGGAATGAGCAGTTCTTC. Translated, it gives CASSAYSGTKMGNEQFF.

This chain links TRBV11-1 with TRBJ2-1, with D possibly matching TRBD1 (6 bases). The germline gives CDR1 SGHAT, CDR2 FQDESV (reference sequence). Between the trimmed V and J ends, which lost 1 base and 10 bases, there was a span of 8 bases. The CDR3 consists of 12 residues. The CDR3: CASSLEGVEQFF. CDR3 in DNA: TGTGCCAGCAGCTTAGAGGGGGTCGAGCAGTTCTTC.

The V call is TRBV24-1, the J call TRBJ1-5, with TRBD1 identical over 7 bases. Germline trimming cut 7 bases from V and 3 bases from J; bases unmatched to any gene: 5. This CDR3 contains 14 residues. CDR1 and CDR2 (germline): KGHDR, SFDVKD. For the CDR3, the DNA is TGTGCCACCAGCGCCGGGACAGTCAATCAGCCCCAGCATTTT. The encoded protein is CATSAGTVNQPQHF.

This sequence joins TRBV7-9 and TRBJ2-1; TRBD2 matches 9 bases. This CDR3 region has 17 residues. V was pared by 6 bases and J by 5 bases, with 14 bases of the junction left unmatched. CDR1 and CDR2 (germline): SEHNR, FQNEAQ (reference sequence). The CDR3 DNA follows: TGTGCCAGCAGGGGGCTTTGGCGGGAGGGAATCGACAATGAGCAGTTCTTC. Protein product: CASRGLWREGIDNEQFF.